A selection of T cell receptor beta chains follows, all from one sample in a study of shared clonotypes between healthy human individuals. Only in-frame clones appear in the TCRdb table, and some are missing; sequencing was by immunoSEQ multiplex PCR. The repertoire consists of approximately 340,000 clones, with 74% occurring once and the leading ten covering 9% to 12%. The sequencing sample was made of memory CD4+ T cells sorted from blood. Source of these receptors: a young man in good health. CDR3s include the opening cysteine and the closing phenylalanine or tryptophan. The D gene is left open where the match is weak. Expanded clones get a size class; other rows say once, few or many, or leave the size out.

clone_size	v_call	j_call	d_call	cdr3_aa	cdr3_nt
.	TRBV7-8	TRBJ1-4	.	CASSFSTTNEKLFF	TGTGCCAGCAGCTTCAGTACAACTAATGAAAAACTGTTTTTT
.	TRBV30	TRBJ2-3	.	CAWSVLFAGGDTQYF	TGTGCCTGGAGTGTACTGTTCGCCGGGGGAGATACGCAGTATTTT
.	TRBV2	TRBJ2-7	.	CASRERPQEYYEQYF	TGTGCCAGCAGAGAGCGACCTCAGGAATACTACGAGCAGTACTTC
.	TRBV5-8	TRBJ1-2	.	CASSLEGIGYGYTF	TGTGCCAGCAGCTTGGAGGGAATTGGCTATGGCTACACCTTC
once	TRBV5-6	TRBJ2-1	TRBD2	CASRQGLASYNEQFF	TGTGCCAGCAGGCAGGGACTAGCATCCTACAATGAGCAGTTCTTC
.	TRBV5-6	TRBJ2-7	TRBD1	CASSLAGQGQGVEQYF	TGTGCCAGCAGCTTGGCCGGACAAGGACAGGGGGTCGAGCAGTACTTC
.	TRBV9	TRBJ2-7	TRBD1	CASSPTAGDRGYEQYF	TGTGCCAGCAGCCCAACGGCAGGGGACAGGGGCTACGAGCAGTACTTC
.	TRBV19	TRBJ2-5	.	CASSRLLKAETQYF	TGTGCCAGTAGTCGACTGCTAAAGGCGGAGACCCAGTACTTC
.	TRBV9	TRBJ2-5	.	CASTRRGPHALAQYF	TGTGCCAGCACCCGACGAGGACCCCACGCCTTGGCCCAGTACTTC
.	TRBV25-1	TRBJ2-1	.	CASSERGRGAYNEQFF	TGTGCCAGCAGTGAACGGGGTCGTGGTGCCTACAATGAGCAGTTCTTC
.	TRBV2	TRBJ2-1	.	CASSYDNEQFF	TGTGCCAGCAGTTATGACAATGAGCAGTTCTTC
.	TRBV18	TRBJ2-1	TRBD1	CASSPGQTYNEQFF	TGTGCCAGCTCACCGGGACAGACATACAATGAGCAGTTCTTC
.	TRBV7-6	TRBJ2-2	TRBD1	CASSKTGGNTGELFF	TGTGCCAGCAGCAAAACAGGGGGGAACACCGGGGAGCTGTTTTTT
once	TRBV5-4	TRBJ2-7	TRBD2	CASSLAGGSYEQYF	TGTGCCAGCAGCTTGGCGGGAGGGTCCTACGAGCAGTACTTC
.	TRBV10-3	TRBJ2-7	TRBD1	CAISGGTGRDEQYF	TGTGCCATCAGTGGAGGGACAGGGCGAGACGAGCAGTACTTC
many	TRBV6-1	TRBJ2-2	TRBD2	CATPTSGINTGELFF	TGTGCCACTCCGACTAGCGGGATAAACACCGGGGAGCTGTTTTTT
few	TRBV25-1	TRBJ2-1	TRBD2	CASNRGGLDNEQFF	TGTGCCAGCAATCGGGGGGGCTTGGACAATGAGCAGTTCTTC
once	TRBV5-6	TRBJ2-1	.	CASSLRYNEQFF	TGTGCCAGCAGCTTGAGGTACAATGAGCAGTTCTTC
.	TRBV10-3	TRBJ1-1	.	CAISESKPNTEAFF	TGTGCCATCAGTGAGTCCAAACCGAACACTGAAGCTTTCTTT
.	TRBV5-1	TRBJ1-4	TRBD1	CASSWGGQLEKLFF	TGCGCCAGCAGCTGGGGGGGACAGTTAGAAAAACTGTTTTTT
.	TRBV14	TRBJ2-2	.	CASSQDFRENTGELFF	TGTGCCAGCAGCCAAGATTTCAGGGAGAACACCGGGGAGCTGTTTTTT
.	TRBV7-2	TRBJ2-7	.	CASSSGGRGSEQYF	TGTGCCAGCAGCTCAGGAGGGAGAGGCTCCGAGCAGTACTTC
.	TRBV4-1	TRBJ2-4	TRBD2	CASSPLGLAGEFYRNIQYF	TGCGCCAGCAGCCCCCTCGGACTAGCGGGAGAGTTTTACAGAAACATTCAGTACTTC
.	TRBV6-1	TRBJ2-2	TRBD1	CASSVRTGTNTGELFF	TGTGCCAGCAGTGTACGGACAGGGACGAACACCGGGGAGCTGTTTTTT
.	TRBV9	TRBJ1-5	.	CASSVGEADTNQPQHF	TGTGCCAGCAGCGTAGGTGAGGCGGACACCAATCAGCCCCAGCATTTT
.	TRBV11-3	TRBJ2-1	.	CASSLINNEQFF	TGTGCCAGCAGCTTGATTAACAATGAGCAGTTCTTC
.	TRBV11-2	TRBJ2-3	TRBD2	CASSFPLSGRGWDTQYF	TGTGCCAGCAGCTTCCCTCTAAGCGGGAGGGGCTGGGATACGCAGTATTTT
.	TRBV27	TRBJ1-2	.	CASSAVDSTYGYTF	TGTGCCAGCAGTGCCGTGGACAGCACCTATGGCTACACCTTC
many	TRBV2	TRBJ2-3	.	CASRVGELTDTQYF	TGTGCCAGCAGGGTAGGAGAGCTCACAGATACGCAGTATTTT
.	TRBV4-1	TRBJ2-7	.	CASSQERGDWEQYF	TGCGCCAGCAGCCAAGAACGTGGCGATTGGGAGCAGTACTTC
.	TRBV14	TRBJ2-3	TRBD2	CASSQPRGSGSLDTQYF	TGTGCCAGCAGCCAACCCCGGGGTAGCGGGAGTCTAGATACGCAGTATTTT
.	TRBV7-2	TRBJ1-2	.	CASSLAPGLYGYTF	TGTGCCAGCAGCTTAGCCCCAGGGCTCTATGGCTACACCTTC
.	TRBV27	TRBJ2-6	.	CASSNPSWRGGTGANVLTF	TGTGCCAGCAGCAACCCCTCCTGGAGGGGGGGTACTGGGGCCAACGTCCTGACTTTC
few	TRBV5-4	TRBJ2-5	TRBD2	CASSWGLAGVGLQETQYF	TGTGCCAGCAGCTGGGGACTAGCGGGAGTGGGCTTACAAGAGACCCAGTACTTC
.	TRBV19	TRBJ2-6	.	CSHPRGKACSGANVLTF	TGTTCACACCCCCGGGGGAAAGCATGCTCTGGGGCCAACGTCCTGACTTTC
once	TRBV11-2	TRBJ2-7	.	CASSLDLTARGREQYF	TGTGCCAGCAGCTTAGATCTTACTGCGCGGGGCCGCGAGCAGTACTTC
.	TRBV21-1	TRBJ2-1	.	CASSNGEREPTSYNEQFF	TGTGCCAGCAGCAATGGAGAGCGGGAGCCCACGTCTTACAATGAGCAGTTCTTC
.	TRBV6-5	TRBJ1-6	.	CASNRDNSPLHF	TGTGCCAGCAACAGGGATAATTCACCCCTCCACTTT
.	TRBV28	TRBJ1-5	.	CASSPTSGNQPQHF	TGTGCCAGCAGTCCGACCAGTGGCAATCAGCCCCAGCATTTT
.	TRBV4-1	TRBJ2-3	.	CASSLLGDSLTDTQYF	TGCGCCAGCAGCCTCTTGGGGGACTCCCTCACAGATACGCAGTATTTT
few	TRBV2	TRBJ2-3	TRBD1	CASSPGGLSADTQYF	TGTGCCAGCAGTCCAGGGGGTTTGTCCGCAGATACGCAGTATTTT
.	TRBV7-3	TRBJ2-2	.	CASSGGISGTGELFF	TGTGCCAGCAGCGGGGGAATCTCGGGGACCGGGGAGCTGTTTTTT
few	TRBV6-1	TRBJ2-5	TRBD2	CASRPLGGAQETQYF	TGTGCCAGCAGGCCATTGGGAGGGGCACAAGAGACCCAGTACTTC
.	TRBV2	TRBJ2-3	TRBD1	CASKVGTETYTQYF	TGTGCCAGCAAGGTCGGGACAGAAACCTATACGCAGTATTTT
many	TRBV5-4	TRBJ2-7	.	CASSSIESVEQYF	TGTGCCAGCAGCTCGATTGAGTCGGTAGAGCAGTACTTC
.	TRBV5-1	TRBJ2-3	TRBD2	CASSPGWLADSSDTQYF	TGCGCCAGCAGCCCTGGTTGGCTAGCGGATTCATCTGATACGCAGTATTTT
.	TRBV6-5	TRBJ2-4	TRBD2	CASSYGAGGPRNIQYF	TGTGCCAGCAGTTACGGGGCGGGAGGGCCGCGAAACATTCAGTACTTC
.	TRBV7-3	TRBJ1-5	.	CASSLIQPQHF	TGTGCCAGCAGCTTAATTCAGCCCCAGCATTTT
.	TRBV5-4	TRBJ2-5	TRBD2	CASSLGLAQETQYF	TGTGCCAGCAGCCTTGGACTAGCCCAAGAGACCCAGTACTTC
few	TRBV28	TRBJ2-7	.	CASSTYRAGEYF	TGTGCCAGCAGTACCTACAGGGCTGGAGAATACTTC